Listed below are T cell receptor beta chains from one sample, sequenced in a study of graft-versus-host responses after intestinal transplantation. The antigens of these receptors remain unknown. Sequencing was performed with immunoSEQ multiplex PCR; in TCRdb, only in-frame clones are kept and a portion is missing. This table holds about 120,000 clones, 95% found once. The material sequenced was unstimulated CD8+ T cells sorted from spleen or lymph node cells, taken before intestinal transplant. The receptors originated from a human donor who received an intestinal transplant. Both conserved end residues are part of each CDR3. D genes are given only for firm matches. Clone size, where shown, is once, few, many, or a class for clones that have expanded.

v_call	j_call	d_call	clone_size	cdr3_aa	cdr3_nt
TRBV15	TRBJ2-1	NA	NA	CATSRVSGPYNEQFF	TGTGCCACCAGCAGAGTAAGCGGTCCCTACAATGAGCAGTTCTTC
TRBV5-4	TRBJ1-3	TRBD1	NA	CASSFGTGVAGNTIYF	TGTGCCAGCAGCTTTGGGACAGGGGTAGCTGGAAACACCATATATTTT
TRBV4-1	TRBJ1-6	NA	NA	CASSQDRSLNNSPLHF	TGCGCCAGCAGCCAAGATCGTTCTCTAAATAATTCACCCCTCCACTTT
TRBV27	TRBJ2-2	NA	NA	CATQAGQNTGELFF	TGTGCCACCCAGGCAGGACAGAACACCGGGGAGCTGTTTTTT
TRBV9	TRBJ2-1	NA	NA	CASSVAGGINEQFF	TGTGCCAGCAGCGTAGCTGGGGGGATAAATGAGCAGTTCTTC
TRBV19	TRBJ1-5	NA	NA	CASKRTRYQPQHF	TGTGCCAGTAAGAGGACAAGATATCAGCCCCAGCATTTT
TRBV7-8	TRBJ2-5	TRBD1	NA	CASIPDRAQETQYF	TGTGCCAGCATCCCGGACAGGGCGCAAGAGACCCAGTACTTC
TRBV19	TRBJ2-7	NA	NA	CASSSDVGEQYF	TGTGCCAGTAGTAGCGACGTGGGGGAGCAGTACTTC
TRBV27	TRBJ2-5	NA	NA	CASSLSRWETQYF	TGTGCCAGCAGTTTATCCAGATGGGAGACCCAGTACTTC
TRBV18	TRBJ2-2	NA	NA	CASSPYQNTGELFF	TGTGCCAGCTCACCATATCAGAACACCGGGGAGCTGTTTTTT
TRBV9	TRBJ2-2	NA	NA	CASSVGGTTTQINTGELFF	TGTGCCAGCAGCGTAGGGGGAACTACAACTCAAATCAACACCGGGGAGCTGTTTTTT
TRBV6-1	TRBJ2-2	NA	NA	CASSPQANTGELFF	TGTGCCAGCAGCCCACAGGCGAACACCGGGGAGCTGTTTTTT
TRBV6-6	TRBJ2-7	NA	once	CASSLRLGTYEQYF	TGTGCCAGCAGCCTCCGTTTGGGGACCTACGAGCAGTACTTC
TRBV7-8	TRBJ1-1	TRBD1	NA	CASSQNRGLNTEAFF	TGTGCCAGCAGCCAAAACAGGGGATTGAACACTGAAGCTTTCTTT
TRBV28	TRBJ1-5	NA	NA	CASTSTGAASYSNQPQHF	TGTGCCAGCACTTCGACTGGGGCAGCCAGTTATAGCAATCAGCCCCAGCATTTT
TRBV4-1	TRBJ2-7	TRBD1	NA	CASSQGTGSSYEQYF	TGCGCCAGCAGCCAAGGGACAGGGAGCTCCTACGAGCAGTACTTC
TRBV6-6	TRBJ2-5	NA	once	CASSSVGWETQYF	TGTGCCAGCAGTTCGGTGGGGTGGGAGACCCAGTACTTC
TRBV7-3	TRBJ2-5	TRBD2	NA	CASSLSGRETQYF	TGTGCCAGCAGCTTAAGCGGGAGAGAGACCCAGTACTTC
TRBV15	TRBJ1-1	TRBD1	NA	CATSRVVGGYTEAFF	TGTGCCACCAGCAGAGTCGTAGGGGGCTATACTGAAGCTTTCTTT
TRBV4-2	TRBJ1-2	NA	NA	CASSQDGGTRGYTF	TGTGCCAGCAGCCAAGATGGTGGGACGCGTGGCTACACCTTC
TRBV28	TRBJ2-1	NA	NA	CASSLTASSYNEQFF	TGTGCCAGCAGTTTAACAGCCAGCTCCTACAATGAGCAGTTCTTC
TRBV2	TRBJ2-1	NA	NA	CASRDGLLTNEQFF	TGTGCCAGCAGGGATGGCTTGCTAACGAATGAGCAGTTCTTC
TRBV6-5	TRBJ2-1	NA	once	CASRERQRDNEQFF	TGTGCCAGCAGAGAACGGCAGAGGGACAATGAGCAGTTCTTC
TRBV2	TRBJ1-4	TRBD1	NA	CASSSTGTVDFNEKLFF	TGTGCCAGCAGTTCGACCGGGACAGTGGATTTTAATGAAAAACTGTTTTTT